Listed here are 20 T cell receptor beta chains from one sample, sequenced in a study of T cell responses to AZD1222 COVID-19 vaccine. TCRdb keeps only in-frame clones here, not all; method: immunoSEQ multiplex PCR. The sample includes some 140,000 clones, more than 85% seen only once; the top ten take 5.4%. Sequenced material: peripheral blood, taken on day 0 of AZD1222 vaccination. These receptors originate from an adult in good health.

The CDR3 DNA follows: TGTGCCAGCAGTTCATCGACAGCTTCTCTCCAAGCTTTCTTT. Translated, it gives CASSSSTASLQAFF. The gene calls are TRBV28 and TRBJ1-1; tentative D call: TRBD1 (5 bases). V lost 4 bases to trimming and J lost 9 bases, with 18 bases between them. The CDR3 contains 14 residues. Germline CDR1 is MDHEN and CDR2 is SYDVKM.

The gene calls are TRBV25-1 and TRBJ2-1, with D possibly being TRBD1 (5 bases). The CDR3 has 15 amino acids. The V gene's germline CDR1 is MGHDK and CDR2 SYGVNS. The V and J ends lost 3 bases and 7 bases respectively, with 16 bases between them. DNA for the CDR3: TGTGCCAGCAGTGATCCTAAAGACAGCCGTAATGAGCAGTTCTTC. Translated: CASSDPKDSRNEQFF.

The J gene is TRBJ2-7, the V gene TRBV2, with 8 bases fitting TRBD1. Germline V gene sequence: CDR1 SNHLY, CDR2 FYNNEI. The V and J ends lost 7 bases and 3 bases, in that order; junction bases with no gene match: 8. This CDR3 spans 14 amino acids. CDR3 in DNA: TGTGCCAGCAACCGGGACAGGAGTGACTACGAGCAGTACTTC. It yields the protein CASNRDRSDYEQYF.

This chain joins TRBV5-1 and TRBJ1-1, with D hard to call. The CDR3 runs 14 residues. CDR1 is SGHRS and CDR2 is YFSETQ in the germline V gene. The V and J ends lost 4 bases and 0 bases respectively, with 10 bases between them. Written as DNA, the CDR3 is TGCGCCAGCAGCCGTGAAGCGATGAACACTGAAGCTTTCTTT. As protein: CASSREAMNTEAFF.

The chain joins TRBV28 to TRBJ2-7; D remains unclear. Per germline, CDR1 MDHEN and CDR2 SYDVKM. V was cut by 5 bases and J by 6 bases, with 11 bases left in between. This CDR3 comprises 12 residues. In nucleotides, the CDR3 is TGTGCCAGCAGTAGGTGGGGTCGCGAGCAGTACTTC. This gives the protein CASSRWGREQYF.

This chain connects TRBV19 to TRBJ1-4; D might be TRBD1 (5 bases). The ends were cut back, 7 bases at V and 8 bases at J, with 20 bases in the middle. Germline values: CDR1 LNHDA, CDR2 SQIVND (reference sequence). The CDR3 length is 15 residues. CDR3 sequence (DNA): TGTGCCAGTAAGGACCCGGGACGGAGCACGGAAAAACTGTTTTTT. Translating gives CASKDPGRSTEKLFF.

The rearrangement joins TRBV28 to TRBJ1-5; D perhaps matches TRBD1 (5 bases). The length of the CDR3 is 12 residues. V was clipped by 5 bases and J by 8 bases, with 10 bases between them. Germline lookup yields CDR1 MDHEN and CDR2 SYDVKM. CDR3 nucleotide sequence: TGTGCCAGCAGTCAGGGAAATGAGCCCCAGCATTTT. Its translation is CASSQGNEPQHF.

This sequence joins TRBV5-1 and TRBJ2-3, with 9 bases matching TRBD2. Trimming cost V 5 bases and J 6 bases; bases outside gene matches: 16. In germline, CDR1 is SGHRS, CDR2 YFSETQ. The CDR3 length is 17 residues. The CDR3 DNA is TGCGCCAGCAGTTCCGTGTGGGGAGCGGGAGGAGGGGATACGCAGTATTTT. This gives the protein CASSSVWGAGGGDTQYF. Looking up the rest from reference TRBV5-1 and TRBJ2-3 gives the full variable domain: KAGVTQTPRYLIKTRGQQVTLSCSPISGHRSVSWYQQTPGQGLQFLFEYFSETQRNKGNFPGRFSGRQFSNSRSEMNVSTLELGDSALYLCASSSVWGAGGGDTQYFGPGTRLTVL.

V usage is TRBV19 and J usage is TRBJ2-1; D ambiguous. The germline gives CDR1 LNHDA, CDR2 SQIVND (reference sequence). Trimming took 5 bases from V and 5 from J, leaving 10 bases between them. CDR3 length: 13 amino acids. As DNA, the CDR3 is TGTGCCAGTAGTCCCTACGATGACAATGAGCAGTTCTTC. Translation: CASSPYDDNEQFF.

As regards this clone: One end of the junction is discordant with germline, which a read error may explain. The chain links TRBV3-1 (or the pseudogene TRBV3-2) to TRBJ2-7; a weak D match, TRBD1 (6 bases). The CDR3 extends over 14 amino acids. Germline V gene data show CDR1 as LGHDT and CDR2 as YNNKEL (reference sequence). CDR3 amino acids: CASSQEGALTGPHF. The CDR3 DNA sequence: TGTGCCAGCAGCCAAGAGGGGGCCTTGACAGGACCGCACTTC.

V is TRBV7-8 and J is TRBJ2-4, with D hard to call. This CDR3 region has 16 residues. Per germline, CDR1 SGHVS and CDR2 FQNEAQ. V lost 5 bases and J lost 0, with 14 bases in between. CDR3 DNA: TGTGCCAGCAGCAACCGGGCGGACGGAGCCAAAAACATTCAGTACTTC. Protein sequence: CASSNRADGAKNIQYF.

V and J are TRBV7-9 and TRBJ2-7; either TRBD1 or TRBD2 may supply D (7 bases each). This CDR3 has 15 residues. Trimming took 1 base from V and 6 from J, leaving 16 bases between them. Germline V gives CDR1 SEHNR, CDR2 FQNEAQ (reference sequence). The CDR3 sequence: CASSLGWEGAAEQYF. CDR3 coding DNA: TGTGCCAGCAGCTTAGGATGGGAGGGGGCGGCCGAGCAGTACTTC.

The CDR3 DNA is TGTGCCAGCAGTTTCCCCTCCCTCGACAGTTGGGAACAGCCCCAGCATTTT. Encoded protein: CASSFPSLDSWEQPQHF. The rearrangement uses TRBV28 and TRBJ1-5; a weak D match, TRBD1 (5 bases). Germline lookup yields CDR1 MDHEN and CDR2 SYDVKM. This CDR3 comprises 17 residues. Trimming removed 3 bases at V and 7 bases at J, with 22 bases between.

The chain links TRBV5-1 to TRBJ2-7, with 7 bases lining up with TRBD1. Trimming at V came to 5 bases and at J to 0 bases, leaving 8 bases not matched to a gene. The germline gives CDR1 SGHRS, CDR2 YFSETQ. This CDR3 spans 15 amino acids. CDR3 sequence reads: CASREGQQSSYEQYF. As DNA, the CDR3 is TGCGCCAGCAGAGAGGGACAGCAGAGCTCCTACGAGCAGTACTTC. Supplemented by reference TRBV5-1 and TRBJ2-7, the full variable domain reads KAGVTQTPRYLIKTRGQQVTLSCSPISGHRSVSWYQQTPGQGLQFLFEYFSETQRNKGNFPGRFSGRQFSNSRSEMNVSTLELGDSALYLCASREGQQSSYEQYFGPGTRLTVT.

This chain uses TRBV21-1 with TRBJ2-4; the table's D call TRBD1 went unverified against the DNA. TRBV21-1 is a pseudogene segment. CDR3 length: 23 residues. CDR3 sequence: CASSRIRGWGQGWGISAKNIQYF. CDR3 in DNA: TGTGCCAGCAGCCGTATAAGGGGATGGGGACAGGGTTGGGGAATAAGCGCCAAAAACATTCAGTACTTC.

The V gene is TRBV6-6, the J gene TRBJ2-3, with D possibly matching TRBD2 (6 bases). V was shortened by 6 bases and J by 2 bases, with 15 bases between the two germline ends. This CDR3 is 15 amino acids long. The germline V gene encodes CDR1 MNHNY and CDR2 SVGAGI (reference sequence). CDR3: CASRSQWGDTDTQYF. The CDR3 DNA follows: TGTGCCAGCAGGTCACAGTGGGGGGACACAGATACGCAGTATTTT.

This clone has only a few counts. J is TRBJ2-2 and V is TRBV9, with D hard to call. The CDR3 is 16 residues long. Germline V gene data show CDR1 as SGDLS and CDR2 as YYNGEE. V was clipped by 0 bases and J by 2 bases, with 11 bases between them. CDR3 region: CASSVAQAYNTGELFF. In nucleotides, the CDR3 is TGTGCCAGCAGCGTAGCCCAGGCGTATAACACCGGGGAGCTGTTTTTT. Based on the CDR3 plus reference TRBV9 and TRBJ2-2, the full variable domain is DSGVTQTPKHLITATGQRVTLRCSPRSGDLSVYWYQQSLDQGLQFLIQYYNGEERAKGNILERFSAQQFPDLHSELNLSSLELGDSALYFCASSVAQAYNTGELFFGEGSRLTVL.

V and J are TRBV28 and TRBJ1-5; 10 positions agree with TRBD1. Germline V lookup: CDR1 MDHEN, CDR2 SYDVKM. J gave up 6 bases and V 6 bases, and 5 bases lay outside the gene matches. The CDR3 sequence is 14 residues long. The CDR3 here is CASRWTGGGQPQHF. Here the CDR3 DNA reads TGTGCCAGCAGGTGGACAGGGGGTGGTCAGCCCCAGCATTTT. The entire variable domain, with the rest obtained from reference TRBV28 and TRBJ1-5, is as follows: DVKVTQSSRYLVKRTGEKVFLECVQDMDHENMFWYRQDPGLGLRLIYFSYDVKMKEKGDIPEGYSVSREKKERFSLILESASTNQTSMYLCASRWTGGGQPQHFGDGTRLSIL.

The chain couples TRBV6-5 to TRBJ1-4; weak D call: TRBD1 (5 bases). Trimming removed 6 bases from V and 1 base from J, with 9 bases in between. This CDR3 is 14 amino acids long. In germline, CDR1 is MNHEY, CDR2 SVGAGI. CDR3 nucleotide sequence: TGTGCCAGCAGCCGGGGGGGAACTAATGAAAAACTGTTTTTT. Its translation is CASSRGGTNEKLFF.

The V call is TRBV14, the J call TRBJ1-2; 7 nucleotides match TRBD1. Per the germline V gene, CDR1 is SGHDN and CDR2 is FVKESK. The CDR3 loop spans 16 amino acids. After removal of 3 bases from V and 3 bases from J, the junction contained 10 bases not matched to a gene. CDR3 sequence: CASSQRASGTDYGYTF. The CDR3 DNA follows: TGTGCCAGCAGCCAGAGAGCCTCCGGGACAGACTATGGCTACACCTTC. Full variable domain (rest looked up from reference TRBV14 and TRBJ1-2): EAGVTQFPSHSVIEKGQTVTLRCDPISGHDNLYWYRRVMGKEIKFLLHFVKESKQDESGMPNNRFLAERTGGTYSTLKVQPAELEDSGVYFCASSQRASGTDYGYTFGSGTRLTVV.